This T cell receptor (beta chain) came from a study of shared clonotypes between healthy human individuals. Study as a whole: The study drew on a couple of women and three men aged 18 to 49 as donors. Study results and caveats: Larger richness was generally estimated for naive than memory subsets.

Concerning this clone: Its matching antigen is unknown.

On sorted subsets, replicate PCRs used 200 to 250 ng DNA, or about 30,000 T cell genomes. Repertoires were generated with immunoSEQ multiplex PCR, while TCRdb's copy carries only in-frame clones and drops some. The data show about 1 million clones, about 75% seen once. The CDR3 length is 14 residues. V was pared by 5 bases and J by 6 bases, with 6 bases of the junction left unmatched. Germline CDR1 SGHTA, CDR2 FQGNSA. The source is a man aged 18 to 30 in good health. Sequencing was carried out using memory CD4+ T cells sorted from blood. Stated subset: CD45RA-negative fraction. This sequence joins TRBV7-2 and TRBJ1-3; TRBD1 matches at 8 bases. The CDR3 region is CASSQDRAVNTIYF. The DNA for the CDR3 is TGTGCCAGCAGCCAGGACAGGGCAGTAAACACCATATATTTT.